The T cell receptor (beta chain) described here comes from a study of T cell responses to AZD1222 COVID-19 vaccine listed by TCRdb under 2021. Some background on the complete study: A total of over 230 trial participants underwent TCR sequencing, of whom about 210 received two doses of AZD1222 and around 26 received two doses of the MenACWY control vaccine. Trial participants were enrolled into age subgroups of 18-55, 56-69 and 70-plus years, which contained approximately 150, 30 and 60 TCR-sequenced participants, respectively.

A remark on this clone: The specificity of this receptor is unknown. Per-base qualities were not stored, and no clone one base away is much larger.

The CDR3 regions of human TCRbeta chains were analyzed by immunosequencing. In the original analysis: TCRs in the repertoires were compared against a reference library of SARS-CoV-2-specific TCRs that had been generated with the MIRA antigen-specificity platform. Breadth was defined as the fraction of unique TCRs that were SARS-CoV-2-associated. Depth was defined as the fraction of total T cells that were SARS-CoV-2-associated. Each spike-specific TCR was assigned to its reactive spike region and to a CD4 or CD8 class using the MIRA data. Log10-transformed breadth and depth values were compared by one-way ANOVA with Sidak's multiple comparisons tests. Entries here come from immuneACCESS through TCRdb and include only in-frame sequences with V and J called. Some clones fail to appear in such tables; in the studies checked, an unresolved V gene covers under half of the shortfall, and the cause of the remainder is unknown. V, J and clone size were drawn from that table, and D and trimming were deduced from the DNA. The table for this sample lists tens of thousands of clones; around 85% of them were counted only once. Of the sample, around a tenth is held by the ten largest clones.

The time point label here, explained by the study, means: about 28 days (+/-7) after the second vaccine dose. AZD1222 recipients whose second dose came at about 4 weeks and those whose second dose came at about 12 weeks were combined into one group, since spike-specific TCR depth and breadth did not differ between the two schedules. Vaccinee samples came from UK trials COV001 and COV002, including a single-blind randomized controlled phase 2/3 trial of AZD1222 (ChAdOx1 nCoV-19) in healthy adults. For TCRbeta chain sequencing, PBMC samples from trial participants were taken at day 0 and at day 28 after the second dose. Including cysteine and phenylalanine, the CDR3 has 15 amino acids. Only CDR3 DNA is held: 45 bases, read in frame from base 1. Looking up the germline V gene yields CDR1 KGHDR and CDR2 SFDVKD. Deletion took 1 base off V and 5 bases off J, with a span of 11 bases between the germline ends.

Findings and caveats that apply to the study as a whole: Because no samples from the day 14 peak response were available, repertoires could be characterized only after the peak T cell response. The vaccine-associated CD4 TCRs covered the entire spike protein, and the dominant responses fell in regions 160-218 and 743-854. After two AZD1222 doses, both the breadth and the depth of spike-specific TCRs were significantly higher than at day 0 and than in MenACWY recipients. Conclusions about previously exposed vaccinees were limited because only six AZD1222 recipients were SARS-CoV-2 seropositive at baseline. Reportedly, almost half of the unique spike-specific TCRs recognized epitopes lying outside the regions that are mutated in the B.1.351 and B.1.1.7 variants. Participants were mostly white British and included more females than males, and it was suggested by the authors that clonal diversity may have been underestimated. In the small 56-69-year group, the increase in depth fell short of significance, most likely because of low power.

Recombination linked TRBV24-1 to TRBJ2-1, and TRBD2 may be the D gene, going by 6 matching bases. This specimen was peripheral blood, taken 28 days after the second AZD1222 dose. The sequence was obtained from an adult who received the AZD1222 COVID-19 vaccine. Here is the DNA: TGTGCCACCAGTGATTTTTCGGGAGTACACAATGAGCAGTTCTTC. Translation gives CATSDFSGVHNEQFF.